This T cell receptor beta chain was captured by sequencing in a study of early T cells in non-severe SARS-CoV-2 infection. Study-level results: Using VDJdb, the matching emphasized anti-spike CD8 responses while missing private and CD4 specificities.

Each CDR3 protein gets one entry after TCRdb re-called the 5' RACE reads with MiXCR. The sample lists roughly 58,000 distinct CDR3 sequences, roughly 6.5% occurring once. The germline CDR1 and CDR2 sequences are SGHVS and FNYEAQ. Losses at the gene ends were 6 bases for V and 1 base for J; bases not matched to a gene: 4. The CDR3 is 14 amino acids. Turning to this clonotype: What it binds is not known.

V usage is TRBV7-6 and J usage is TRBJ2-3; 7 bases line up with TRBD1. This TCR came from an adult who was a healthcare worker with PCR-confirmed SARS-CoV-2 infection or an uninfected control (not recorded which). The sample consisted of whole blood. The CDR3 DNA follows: TGTGCCAGCAGTACCGGGACAGGCACAGATACGCAGTATTTT. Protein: CASSTGTGTDTQYF.